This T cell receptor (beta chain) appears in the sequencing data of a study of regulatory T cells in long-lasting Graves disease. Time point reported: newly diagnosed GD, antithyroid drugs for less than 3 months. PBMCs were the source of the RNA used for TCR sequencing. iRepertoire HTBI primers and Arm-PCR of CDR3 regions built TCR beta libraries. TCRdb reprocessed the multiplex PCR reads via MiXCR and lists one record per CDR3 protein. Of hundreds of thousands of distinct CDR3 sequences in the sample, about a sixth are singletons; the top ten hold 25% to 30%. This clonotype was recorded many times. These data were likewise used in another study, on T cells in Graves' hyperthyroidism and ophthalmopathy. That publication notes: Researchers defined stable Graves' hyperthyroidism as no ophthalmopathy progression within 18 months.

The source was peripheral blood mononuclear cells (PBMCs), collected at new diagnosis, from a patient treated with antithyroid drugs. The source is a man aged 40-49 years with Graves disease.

The CDR3 DNA reads as TGCAGTGCTAGAGAACACAAAGGGGGTACAGATACGCAGTATTTT. As protein: CSAREHKGGTDTQYF. This chain connects TRBV20-1 to TRBJ2-3, with TRBD1 as a possible D gene (6 bases). Trimming removed 0 bases from V and 3 bases from J, with 13 bases in between. The CDR3 spans 15 residues. The germline gives CDR1 DFQATT, CDR2 SNEGSKA (reference sequence).